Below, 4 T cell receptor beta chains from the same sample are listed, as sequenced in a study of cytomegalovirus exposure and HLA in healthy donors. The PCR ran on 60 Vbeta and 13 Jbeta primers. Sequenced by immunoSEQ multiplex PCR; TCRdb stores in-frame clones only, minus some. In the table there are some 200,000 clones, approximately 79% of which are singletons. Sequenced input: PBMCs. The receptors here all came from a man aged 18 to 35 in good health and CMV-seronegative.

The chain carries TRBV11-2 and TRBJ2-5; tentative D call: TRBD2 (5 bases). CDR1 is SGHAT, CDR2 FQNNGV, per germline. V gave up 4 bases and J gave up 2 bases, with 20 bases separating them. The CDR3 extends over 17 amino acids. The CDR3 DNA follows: TGTGCCAGCAGCTCAGGCTTAAGTGCGGGCCTACAAGAGACCCAGTACTTC. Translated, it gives CASSSGLSAGLQETQYF. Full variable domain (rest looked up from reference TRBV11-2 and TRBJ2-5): EAGVAQSPRYKIIEKRQSVAFWCNPISGHATLYWYQQILGQGPKLLIQFQNNGVVDDSQLPKDRFSAERLKGVDSTLKIQPAKLEDSAVYLCASSSGLSAGLQETQYFGPGTRLLVL.

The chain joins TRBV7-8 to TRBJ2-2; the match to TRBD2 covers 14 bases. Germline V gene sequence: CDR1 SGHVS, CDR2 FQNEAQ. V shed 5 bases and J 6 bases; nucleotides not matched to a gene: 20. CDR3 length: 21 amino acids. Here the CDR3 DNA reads TGTGCCAGCAGCCCCACCAGAAGACTAGCGGGAGGGCAGGGTCACGCCGGGGAGCTGTTTTTT. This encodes CASSPTRRLAGGQGHAGELFF.

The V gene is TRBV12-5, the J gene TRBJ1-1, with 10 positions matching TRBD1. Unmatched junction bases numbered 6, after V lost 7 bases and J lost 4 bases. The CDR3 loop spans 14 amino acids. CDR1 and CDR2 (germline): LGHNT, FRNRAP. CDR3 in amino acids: CASAKGQGTTEAFF. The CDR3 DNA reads TGTGCTAGTGCTAAGGGACAGGGGACCACTGAAGCTTTCTTT.

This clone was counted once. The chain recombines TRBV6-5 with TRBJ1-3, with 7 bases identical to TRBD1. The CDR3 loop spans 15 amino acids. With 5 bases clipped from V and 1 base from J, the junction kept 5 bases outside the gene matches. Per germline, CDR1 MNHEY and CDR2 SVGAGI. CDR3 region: CASSPGTESGNTIYF. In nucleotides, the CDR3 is TGTGCCAGCAGTCCCGGGACAGAATCTGGAAACACCATATATTTT.